This T cell receptor (beta chain) stems from a study of blood T cell repertoires in COVID-19. Turning to the study itself: Specimens from acute and convalescent COVID-19 originated in the United States, Italy and Spain. In each case, the material was cDNA or gDNA derived from T cells, B-cell-depleted T cells, or PBMCs.

The germline CDR1 and CDR2 sequences are SGHTA and FQGNSA. Losses at the gene ends were 4 bases for V and 9 bases for J; bases not matched to a gene: 11. The CDR3 contains 15 residues. This clone has a single count. Source study methods: How many nucleated cells were present was estimated from reference gene primer amplification. The table came from immunoSEQ multiplex PCR; TCRdb's copy has only in-frame clones and leaves some out. V, J and clone size were drawn from that table, and D and trimming were deduced from the DNA. The profile shows around 130,000 clones, about four fifths of them singletons.

Sequencing was performed on peripheral blood. J is TRBJ2-3 and V is TRBV7-2; 9 bases align to TRBD2. This clonotype was obtained from a woman younger than 45 who had recovered from COVID-19. The CDR3 is CASSSSLAAGGTQYF. DNA of the CDR3: TGTGCCAGCAGCTCATCCCTAGCGGCGGGGGGGACGCAGTATTTT. Looking up the rest from reference TRBV7-2 and TRBJ2-3 gives the full variable domain: GAGVSQSPSNKVTEKGKDVELRCDPISGHTALYWYRQSLGQGLEFLIYFQGNSAPDKSGLPSDRFSAERTGGSVSTLTIQRTQQEDSAVYLCASSSSLAAGGTQYFGPGTRLTVL.